This T cell receptor (beta chain) was recorded in a study of identical twins. This CDR3 comprises 16 residues. CDR1 SGHVS and CDR2 FQNEAQ come from the germline V gene. V was cut by 5 bases and J by 7 bases, with 21 bases left in between. TCRdb ran MiXCR on the 5' RACE reads and lists one entry per CDR3 protein. Seen here are 550,000 to 700,000 distinct CDR3 sequences, about 20% observed once, and the top ten hold approximately 4.3%. This sample was also put to use in a study of T cells expressing NK-cell markers. That paper states: Where several donors were concerned, these clonotypes also led the CD3+CD56-NKG2C+ fraction.

The TCR originated in a woman between 18 and 29 years old in good health. The chain uses TRBV7-8 and TRBJ2-1, with a possible D match to TRBD1 (7 bases). The sequenced sample was PBMCs. CDR3 amino acids: CASSPSRGAPWNEQFF. The CDR3 nucleotides are TGTGCCAGCAGCCCCAGCAGGGGGGCCCCTTGGAATGAGCAGTTCTTC.